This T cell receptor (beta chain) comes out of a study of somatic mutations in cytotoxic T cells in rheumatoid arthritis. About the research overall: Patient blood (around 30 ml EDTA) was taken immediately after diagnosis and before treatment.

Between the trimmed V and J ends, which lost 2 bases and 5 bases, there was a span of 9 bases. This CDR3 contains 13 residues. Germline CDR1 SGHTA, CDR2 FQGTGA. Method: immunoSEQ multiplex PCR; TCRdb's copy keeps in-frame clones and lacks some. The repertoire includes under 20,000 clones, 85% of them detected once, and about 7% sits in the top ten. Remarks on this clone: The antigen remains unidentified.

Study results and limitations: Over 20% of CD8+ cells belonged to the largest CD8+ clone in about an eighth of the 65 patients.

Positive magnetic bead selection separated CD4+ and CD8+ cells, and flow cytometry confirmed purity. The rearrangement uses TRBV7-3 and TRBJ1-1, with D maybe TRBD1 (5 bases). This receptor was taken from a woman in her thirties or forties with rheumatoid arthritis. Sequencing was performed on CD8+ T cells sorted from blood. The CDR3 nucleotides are TGTGCCAGCAGCTTATTGGGGGGTACTGAAGCTTTCTTT. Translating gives CASSLLGGTEAFF.